What follows describes a single T cell receptor beta chain. The entry originates in a study of technical replicates of blood from a handful of donors. The repertoire was sequenced with immunoSEQ multiplex PCR; TCRdb's copy has only in-frame clones and lacks some. The table shows tens of thousands of clones, with approximately 95% occurring only once. CDR3 length equals 14 residues. Germline V lookup: CDR1 SGHTA, CDR2 FQGNSA. Trimming took 3 bases from V and 8 from J, leaving 14 bases between them. This clonotype was obtained from a human donor in good health. Sequences were obtained from T cells isolated from PBMCs. This rearrangement joins TRBV7-2 to TRBJ2-1; possible D gene TRBD2, 6 bases. Here the CDR3 reads CASSLRLVPDEQFF. In DNA form, the CDR3 reads TGTGCCAGCAGCTTGAGACTAGTTCCGGATGAGCAGTTCTTC. Full variable domain (remainder filled in from reference TRBV7-2 and TRBJ2-1): GAGVSQSPSNKVTEKGKDVELRCDPISGHTALYWYRQSLGQGLEFLIYFQGNSAPDKSGLPSDRFSAERTGGSVSTLTIQRTQQEDSAVYLCASSLRLVPDEQFFGPGTRLTVL.